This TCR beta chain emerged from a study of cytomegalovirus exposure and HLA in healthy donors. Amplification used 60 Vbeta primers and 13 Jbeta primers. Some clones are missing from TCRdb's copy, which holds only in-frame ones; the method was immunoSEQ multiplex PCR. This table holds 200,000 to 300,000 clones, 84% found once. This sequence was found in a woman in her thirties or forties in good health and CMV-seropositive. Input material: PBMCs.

CDR3 DNA: TGCAGCGTTACTTGGGGGCAATCGAACACTGAAGCTTTCTTT. This gives the protein CSVTWGQSNTEAFF. The chain employs TRBV29-1 and TRBJ1-1, with D maybe TRBD1 (6 bases). From germline, CDR1 is SQVTM and CDR2 ANQGSEA. CDR3 length equals 14 residues. Deletions cut 5 bases from V and 1 base from J, with 14 bases between.